Below, 9 T cell receptor beta chains from the same sample are listed, as sequenced in a study of cytomegalovirus exposure and HLA in healthy donors. Vbeta (60) and Jbeta (13) primers were used in the PCR. Repertoires were generated with immunoSEQ multiplex PCR, while TCRdb's copy carries only in-frame clones and drops some. In the table there are 35,000 to 50,000 clones, 51% of which are singletons. Input material: PBMCs. Receptor source: a man aged 55-75 years in good health and CMV-seronegative.

The J gene is TRBJ1-2, the V gene TRBV7-2, with TRBD1 matching over 7 bases. Germline loops: CDR1 SGHTA, CDR2 FQGNSA. V lost 2 bases and J lost 6; bases outside the gene matches: 12. There are 16 residues in the CDR3. CDR3 region: CASSLNRGGQVNGYTF. CDR3 in DNA: TGTGCCAGCAGCTTAAATCGGGGAGGACAGGTCAATGGCTACACCTTC.

The chain links TRBV7-9 to TRBJ1-1; 7 bases map to TRBD1. CDR3 length: 13 residues. Germline assignment: CDR1 SEHNR and CDR2 FQNEAQ (reference sequence). The V segment lost 8 bases and the J segment 4 bases; nucleotides outside the gene matches: 7. CDR3 amino acids: CASGEGASTEAFF. DNA for the CDR3: TGTGCCAGCGGAGAGGGGGCGAGCACTGAAGCTTTCTTT.

V usage is TRBV29-1 and J usage is TRBJ1-4, with D maybe TRBD1 (5 bases). The CDR3 is made up of 12 amino acids. CDR1 SQVTM and CDR2 ANQGSEA come from the germline V gene. V was pared by 7 bases and J by 5 bases, with 11 bases between. The CDR3 reads CSARKGNEKLFF. The CDR3 DNA is TGCAGCGCACGGAAGGGGAATGAAAAACTGTTTTTT.

The table lists this clone with a count of one. This chain uses TRBV7-2 with TRBJ1-4; 8 nucleotides agree with TRBD1. The germline V gene has CDR1 SGHTA and CDR2 FQGNSA. The CDR3 has 15 amino acids. V lost 5 bases and J lost 8; bases outside the gene matches: 10. The CDR3 reads CASSPAGTGNEKLFF. For the CDR3, the DNA is TGTGCCAGCAGCCCCGCCGGGACAGGAAACGAAAAACTGTTTTTT.

The chain is built from TRBV4-2 and TRBJ2-7; TRBD2 might be the D (6 bases). CDR1 and CDR2 from the germline V gene are LGHNA and YNFKEQ. The CDR3 covers 15 residues. Trimming took 1 base from V and 0 from J, leaving 10 bases between them. CDR3 DNA: TGTGCCAGCAGCCAAGGGCACGGGGGCTCCTACGAGCAGTACTTC. Translated, it gives CASSQGHGGSYEQYF.

The chain uses TRBV2 and TRBJ1-1, with D possibly matching TRBD1 (6 bases). Trimming shortened V by 5 bases and J by 0 bases, and 7 bases separated the two germline ends. The CDR3 is 13 amino acids. Germline values: CDR1 SNHLY, CDR2 FYNNEI. CDR3 in DNA: TGTGCCAGCAGTTGGACAGTGAACACTGAAGCTTTCTTT. The encoded protein is CASSWTVNTEAFF.

This chain uses TRBV30 with TRBJ2-1; D remains unclear. CDR1 is GTSNPN, CDR2 SVGIG, per germline (reference sequence). The CDR3 spans 14 residues. The ends were cut back, 3 bases at V and 5 bases at J, with 14 bases in the middle. CDR3 in amino acids: CAWSAYLVNNEQFF. CDR3 sequence (DNA): TGTGCCTGGAGCGCGTACCTAGTGAACAATGAGCAGTTCTTC. The entire variable domain, with the rest obtained from reference TRBV30 and TRBJ2-1, is as follows: SQTIHQWPATLVQPVGSPLSLECTVEGTSNPNLYWYRQAAGRGLQLLFYSVGIGQISSEVPQNLSASRPQDRQFILSSKKLLLSDSGFYLCAWSAYLVNNEQFFGPGTRLTVL.

V and J are TRBV7-9 and TRBJ2-5; 8 bases align to TRBD1. This CDR3 spans 13 amino acids. Germline V gene lookup returns CDR1 SEHNR and CDR2 FQNEAQ (reference sequence). J was trimmed by 7 bases and V by 11 bases; bases with no gene match: 12. The chain's CDR3 is CAGTAGGDGTQYF. The CDR3 bases are TGTGCCGGAACCGCAGGGGGCGACGGGACCCAGTACTTC.

The chain carries TRBV6-5 and TRBJ2-1, with TRBD2 identical over 11 bases. The CDR3 sequence is 15 residues long. Losses at the gene ends were 7 bases for V and 4 bases for J; bases not matched to a gene: 6. Per germline, CDR1 MNHEY and CDR2 SVGAGI. The CDR3 spells CASTLTSGTYNEQFF. The DNA for the CDR3 is TGTGCCAGCACTTTGACTAGCGGGACGTACAATGAGCAGTTCTTC.